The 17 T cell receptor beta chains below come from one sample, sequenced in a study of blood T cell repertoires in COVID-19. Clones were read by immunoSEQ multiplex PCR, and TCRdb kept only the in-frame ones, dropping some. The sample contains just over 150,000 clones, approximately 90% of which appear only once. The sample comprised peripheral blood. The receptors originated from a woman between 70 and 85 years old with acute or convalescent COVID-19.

CDR3: CASSPGRSYNEQFF. As DNA, the CDR3 is TGTGCCAGCTCACCAGGGAGGAGCTACAATGAGCAGTTCTTC. The chain couples TRBV18 to TRBJ2-1; weak D call: TRBD2 (6 bases). The V gene lost 2 bases and the J gene lost 3 bases, with 8 bases spanning the gap. Germline loops: CDR1 KGHSH, CDR2 LQKENI. CDR3 length: 14 amino acids.

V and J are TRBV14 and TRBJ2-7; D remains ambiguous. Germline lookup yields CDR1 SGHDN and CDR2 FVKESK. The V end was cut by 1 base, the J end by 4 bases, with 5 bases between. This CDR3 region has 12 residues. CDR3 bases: TGTGCCAGCAGCCAAGCCGTGTACGAGCAGTACTTC. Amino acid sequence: CASSQAVYEQYF.

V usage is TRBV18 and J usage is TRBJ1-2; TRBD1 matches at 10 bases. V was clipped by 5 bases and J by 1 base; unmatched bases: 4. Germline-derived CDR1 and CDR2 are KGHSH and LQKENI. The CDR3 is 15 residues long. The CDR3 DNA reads TGTGCCAGCTCAATCGGGACAGGGGTTAACTATGGCTACACCTTC. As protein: CASSIGTGVNYGYTF.

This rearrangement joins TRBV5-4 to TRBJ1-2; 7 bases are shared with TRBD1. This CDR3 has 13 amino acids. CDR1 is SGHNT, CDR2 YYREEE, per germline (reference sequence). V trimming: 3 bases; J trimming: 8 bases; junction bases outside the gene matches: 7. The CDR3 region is CASSSDRVGGYTF. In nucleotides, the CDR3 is TGTGCCAGCAGCTCTGACAGGGTAGGGGGCTACACCTTC.

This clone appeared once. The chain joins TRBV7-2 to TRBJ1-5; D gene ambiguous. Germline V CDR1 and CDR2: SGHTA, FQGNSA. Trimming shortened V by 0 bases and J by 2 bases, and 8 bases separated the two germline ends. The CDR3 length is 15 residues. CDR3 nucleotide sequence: TGTGCCAGCAGCTTAGCGTGGCAGGGCAATCAGCCCCAGCATTTT. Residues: CASSLAWQGNQPQHF.

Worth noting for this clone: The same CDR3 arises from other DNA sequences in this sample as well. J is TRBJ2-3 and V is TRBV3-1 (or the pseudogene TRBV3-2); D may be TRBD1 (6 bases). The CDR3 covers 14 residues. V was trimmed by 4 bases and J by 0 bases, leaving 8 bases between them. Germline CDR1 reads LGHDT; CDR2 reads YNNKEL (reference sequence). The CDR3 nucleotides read TGTGCCAGCAGCCGCAGGGGAAGCACAGATACGCAGTATTTT. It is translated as CASSRRGSTDTQYF.

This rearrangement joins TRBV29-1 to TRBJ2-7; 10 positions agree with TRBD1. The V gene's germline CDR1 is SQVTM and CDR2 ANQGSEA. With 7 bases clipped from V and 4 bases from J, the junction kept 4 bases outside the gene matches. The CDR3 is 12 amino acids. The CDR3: CSGRTGGYEQYF. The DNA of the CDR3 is TGCAGCGGTCGGACAGGGGGATACGAGCAGTACTTC.

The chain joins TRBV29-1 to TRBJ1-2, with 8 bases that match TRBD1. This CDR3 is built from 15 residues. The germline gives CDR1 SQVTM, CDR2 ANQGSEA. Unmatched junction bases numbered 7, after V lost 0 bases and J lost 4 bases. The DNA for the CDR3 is TGCAGCGTTGAAGATGAGCAGGGGGCCCTCTATGGCTACACCTTC. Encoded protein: CSVEDEQGALYGYTF.

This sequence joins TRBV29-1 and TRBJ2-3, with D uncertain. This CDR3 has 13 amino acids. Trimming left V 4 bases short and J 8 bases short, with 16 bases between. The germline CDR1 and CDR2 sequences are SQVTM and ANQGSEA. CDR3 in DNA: TGCAGCGTTGTACGTCAGCTGAGAGGTACGCAGTATTTT. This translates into CSVVRQLRGTQYF.

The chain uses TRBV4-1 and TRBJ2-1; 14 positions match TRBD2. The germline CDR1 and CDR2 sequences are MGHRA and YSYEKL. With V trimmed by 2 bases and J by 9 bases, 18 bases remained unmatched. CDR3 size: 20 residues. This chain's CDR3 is CASSQPRGLAGAAGEGEQFF. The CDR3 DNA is TGCGCCAGCAGCCAACCTAGGGGACTAGCGGGGGCCGCGGGGGAGGGTGAGCAGTTCTTC.

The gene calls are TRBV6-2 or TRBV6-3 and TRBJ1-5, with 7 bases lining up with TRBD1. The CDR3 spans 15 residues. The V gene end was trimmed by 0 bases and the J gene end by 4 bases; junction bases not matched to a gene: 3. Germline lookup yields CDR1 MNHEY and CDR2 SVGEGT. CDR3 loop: CASSYSTRGNQPQHF. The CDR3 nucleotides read TGTGCCAGCAGTTACTCGACCAGGGGGAATCAGCCCCAGCATTTT.

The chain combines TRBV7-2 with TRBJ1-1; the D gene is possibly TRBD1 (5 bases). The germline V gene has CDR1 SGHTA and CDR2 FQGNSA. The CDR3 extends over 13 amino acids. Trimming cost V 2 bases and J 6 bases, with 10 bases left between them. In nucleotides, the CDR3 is TGTGCCAGCAGCTTACGGGGGTGGGCTGAAGCTTTCTTT. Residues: CASSLRGWAEAFF.

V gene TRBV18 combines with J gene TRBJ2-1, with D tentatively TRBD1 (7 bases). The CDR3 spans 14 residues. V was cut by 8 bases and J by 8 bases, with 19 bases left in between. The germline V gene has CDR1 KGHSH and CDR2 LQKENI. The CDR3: CASRGAGGWYEQFF. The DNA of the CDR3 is TGTGCCAGCCGCGGGGCAGGGGGATGGTATGAGCAGTTCTTC.

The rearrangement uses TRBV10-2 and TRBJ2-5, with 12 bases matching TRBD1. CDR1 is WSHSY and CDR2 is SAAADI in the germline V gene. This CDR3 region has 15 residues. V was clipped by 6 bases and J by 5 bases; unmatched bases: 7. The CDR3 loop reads CASSQGQGAWETQYF. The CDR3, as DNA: TGCGCCAGCAGCCAGGGACAGGGGGCATGGGAGACCCAGTACTTC.

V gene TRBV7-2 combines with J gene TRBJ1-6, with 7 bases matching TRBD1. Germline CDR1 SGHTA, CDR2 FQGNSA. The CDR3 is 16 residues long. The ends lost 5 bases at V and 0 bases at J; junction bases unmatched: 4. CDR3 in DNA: TGTGCCAGCAGCCCACAGGGGAGCTCCTATAATTCACCCCTCCACTTT. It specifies CASSPQGSSYNSPLHF.

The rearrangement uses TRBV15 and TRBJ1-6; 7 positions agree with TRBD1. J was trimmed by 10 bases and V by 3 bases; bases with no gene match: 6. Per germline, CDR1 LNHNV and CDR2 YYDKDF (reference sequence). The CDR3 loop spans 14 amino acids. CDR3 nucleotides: TGTGCCACCAGCAGGGACCTCAGGGGGTCACCCCTCCACTTT. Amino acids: CATSRDLRGSPLHF. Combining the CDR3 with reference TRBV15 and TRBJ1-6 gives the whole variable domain DAMVIQNPRYQVTQFGKPVTLSCSQTLNHNVMYWYQQKSSQAPKLLFHYYDKDFNNEADTPDNFQSRRPNTSFCFLDIRSPGLGDTAMYLCATSRDLRGSPLHFGNGTRLTVT.

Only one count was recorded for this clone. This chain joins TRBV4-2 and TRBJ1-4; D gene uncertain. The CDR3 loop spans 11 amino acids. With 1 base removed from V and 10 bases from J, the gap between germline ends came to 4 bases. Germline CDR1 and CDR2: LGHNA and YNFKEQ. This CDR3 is CASSQGAKLFF. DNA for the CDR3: TGTGCCAGCAGCCAAGGGGCAAAACTGTTTTTT.